Listed below are T cell receptor beta chains from one sample, sequenced in a study of T cell responses to AZD1222 COVID-19 vaccine. Assay: immunoSEQ multiplex PCR; the TCRdb copy retains only in-frame clones and omits some. The sample carries about 140,000 clones, over 75% recorded once. Sequences were derived from peripheral blood, sampled on day 0 of AZD1222 vaccination. The receptors derive from an adult in good health. Both conserved end residues are part of each CDR3. D genes are given only for firm matches. Clone sizes are given selectively: once, few, many, or a class where the clone is expanded.

-,TRBJ2-3,TRBV4-3,-,CASSRDSGADTQYF,TGCGCCAGCAGCCGGGACTCAGGCGCAGATACGCAGTATTTT
-,TRBJ1-6,TRBV9,-,CASSVGGRVSSYNSPLHF,TGTGCCAGCAGCGTAGGGGGGAGAGTGAGCTCCTATAATTCACCCCTCCACTTT
-,TRBJ2-6,TRBV6-5,-,CASTVKAGANVLTF,TGTGCCAGCACTGTGAAGGCAGGGGCCAACGTCCTGACTTTC
-,TRBJ2-3,TRBV5-8,-,CASSLALLLADTQYF,TGTGCCAGCAGCTTGGCTCTACTACTAGCAGATACGCAGTATTTT
-,TRBJ1-6,TRBV11-2,-,CASSTIVGTSSYNSPLHF,TGTGCCAGCAGCACGATCGTAGGGACGAGCTCCTATAATTCACCCCTCCACTTT
-,TRBJ2-1,TRBV27,-,CATQGTSYNEQFF,TGTGCCACCCAGGGGACCTCCTACAATGAGCAGTTCTTC
-,TRBJ2-1,TRBV6-5,-,CATGLRQASYNEQFF,TGTGCCACCGGTCTCAGACAAGCCTCCTACAATGAGCAGTTCTTC
-,TRBJ2-3,TRBV4-1,once,CASQPVGPSTDTQYF,TGCGCCAGTCAGCCCGTAGGACCCAGCACAGATACGCAGTATTTT
-,TRBJ1-1,TRBV25-1,-,CASRGMGTEAFF,TGTGCCAGCAGGGGGATGGGCACTGAAGCTTTCTTT
-,TRBJ1-1,TRBV6-5,once,CASSYSTREAFF,TGTGCCAGCAGTTACTCAACAAGGGAAGCTTTCTTT
TRBD1,TRBJ1-4,TRBV6-1,-,CASSEEAGGSVEKLFF,TGTGCCAGCAGTGAAGAAGCAGGGGGGTCGGTAGAAAAACTGTTTTTT
-,TRBJ1-6,TRBV25-1,-,CASSEIPVRGDSPLHF,TGTGCCAGCAGTGAAATTCCAGTGCGTGGGGATTCACCCCTCCACTTT
TRBD1,TRBJ1-4,TRBV5-6,once,CASSFGTGNEKLFF,TGTGCCAGCAGCTTCGGGACAGGGAATGAAAAACTGTTTTTT
-,TRBJ2-2,TRBV9,-,CASSEWGRNTGELFF,TGTGCCAGCAGCGAATGGGGGCGAAACACCGGGGAGCTGTTTTTT
TRBD1,TRBJ1-1,TRBV25-1,-,CASSIRQGMNTEAFF,TGTGCCAGCAGCATCCGACAGGGAATGAACACTGAAGCTTTCTTT
TRBD1,TRBJ1-4,TRBV18,-,CASSPRGDRATNEKLFF,TGTGCCAGCTCACCACGGGGGGACAGGGCGACTAATGAAAAACTGTTTTTT
-,TRBJ1-2,TRBV6-2/TRBV6-3,once,CASSYSDTGRYGYTF,TGTGCCAGCAGTTACTCGGACACTGGGCGATATGGCTACACCTTC
-,TRBJ1-4,TRBV7-8,-,CASRPAGNEKLFF,TGTGCCAGCAGGCCGGCGGGTAATGAAAAACTGTTTTTT
TRBD1,TRBJ1-4,TRBV7-3,few,CASSLGTGTKLFF,TGTGCCAGCAGCTTAGGGACAGGGACAAAACTGTTTTTT
TRBD1,TRBJ1-4,TRBV15,-,CATSRDPGGRANEKLFF,TGTGCCACCAGCAGAGACCCAGGGGGAAGGGCTAATGAAAAACTGTTTTTT
-,TRBJ2-2,TRBV2,-,CASTTEGAAGELFF,TGTGCCAGCACCACAGAGGGCGCAGCCGGGGAGCTGTTTTTT
-,TRBJ2-7,TRBV23-1,-,CASSQSKGAYEQYF,TGCGCCAGCAGTCAATCGAAGGGGGCCTACGAGCAGTACTTC
-,TRBJ2-5,TRBV5-1,once,CASSFEPRGGISGETQYF,TGCGCCAGCAGCTTCGAGCCCAGGGGGGGGATTAGCGGAGAGACCCAGTACTTC
TRBD2,TRBJ2-1,TRBV6-1,once,CASSEREVSYNEQFF,TGTGCCAGCAGTGAACGGGAGGTCTCCTACAATGAGCAGTTCTTC
TRBD1,TRBJ1-1,TRBV29-1,few,CSVRQGFTEAFF,TGCAGCGTCCGACAGGGATTCACTGAAGCTTTCTTT
-,TRBJ1-2,TRBV4-1,few,CASRPTGSPGLGGYTF,TGCGCCAGCAGACCTACCGGCAGCCCAGGGTTAGGTGGCTACACCTTC
-,TRBJ1-2,TRBV6-5,-,CASMREGGYTF,TGTGCCAGCATGAGGGAGGGTGGCTACACCTTC
-,TRBJ1-2,TRBV7-2,-,CASSLRQVSANYGYTF,TGTGCCAGCAGCTTACGACAGGTATCAGCTAACTATGGCTACACCTTC
-,TRBJ2-7,TRBV27,-,CASSPRRAYEQYF,TGTGCCAGCAGTCCGCGGAGGGCGTACGAGCAGTACTTC
TRBD1,TRBJ1-2,TRBV6-5,-,CASSPLGTGYGYTF,TGTGCCAGCAGTCCACTCGGGACAGGGTATGGCTACACCTTC
TRBD1,TRBJ2-1,TRBV7-9,few,CASRPGQIYNEQFF,TGTGCCAGCAGACCGGGACAGATATACAATGAGCAGTTCTTC